The text below deals with one T cell receptor beta chain. Germline is not matched at one junction end, which may reflect a read error. The data are from a study of blood T cell repertoires in COVID-19. Study summary: Donors in the United States, Italy and Spain gave samples during acute or convalescent COVID-19. T cells, B-cell-depleted T cells, or PBMCs provided the cDNA or gDNA that served as material.

Per germline, CDR1 LNHDA and CDR2 SQIVND (reference sequence). The CDR3 has 13 residues. Per the authors' pipeline: Estimated nucleated cell counts came from reference gene primer amplification. Generated by immunoSEQ multiplex PCR, the TCRdb table keeps only in-frame clones and is missing some. The DNA was the basis for D and trimming; V, J and clone size are from that table. The table shows some 250,000 clones, with 86% occurring only once. This chain connects TRBV19 to TRBJ1-2; 7 bases fit TRBD1. Sequenced material: peripheral blood. The sequence came from a man aged 25 to 40 with active or convalescent COVID-19. For the CDR3, the DNA is TGTGCCAGTAGTATAGAGGACGGGACAGCGCCTTCCTTC. Protein: CASSIEDGTAPSF. Supplemented by reference TRBV19 and TRBJ1-2, the full variable domain reads DGGITQSPKYLFRKEGQNVTLSCEQNLNHDAMYWYRQDPGQGLRLIYYSQIVNDFQKGDIAEGYSVSREKKESFPLTVTSAQKNPTAFYLCASSIEDGTAPSFGSGTRLTVV.